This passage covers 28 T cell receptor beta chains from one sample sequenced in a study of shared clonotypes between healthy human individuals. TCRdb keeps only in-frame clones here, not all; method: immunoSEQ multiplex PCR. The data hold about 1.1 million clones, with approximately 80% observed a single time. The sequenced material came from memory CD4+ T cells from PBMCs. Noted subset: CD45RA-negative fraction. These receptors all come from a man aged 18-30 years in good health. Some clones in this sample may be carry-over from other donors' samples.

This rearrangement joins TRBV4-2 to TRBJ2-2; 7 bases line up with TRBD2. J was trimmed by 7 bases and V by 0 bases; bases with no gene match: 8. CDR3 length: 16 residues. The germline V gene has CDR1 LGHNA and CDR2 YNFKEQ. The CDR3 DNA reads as TGTGCCAGCAGCCAAGATTGGGCTAGCGGTAACGGGGAGCTGTTTTTT. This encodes CASSQDWASGNGELFF.

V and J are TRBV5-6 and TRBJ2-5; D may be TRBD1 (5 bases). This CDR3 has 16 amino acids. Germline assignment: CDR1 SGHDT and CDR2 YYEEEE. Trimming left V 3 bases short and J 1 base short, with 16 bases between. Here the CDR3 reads CASSSLGPGLQETQYF. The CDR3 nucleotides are TGTGCCAGCAGCTCGCTGGGGCCGGGCCTCCAAGAGACCCAGTACTTC.

CDR3 region: CASSFGGGWDEAFF. For the CDR3, the DNA is TGCGCCAGCAGCTTTGGAGGGGGCTGGGATGAAGCTTTCTTT. J is TRBJ1-1 and V is TRBV5-1, with TRBD1 identical over 7 bases. This CDR3 region has 14 residues. V gave up 2 bases and J gave up 7 bases; unmatched junction bases: 8. Germline loops: CDR1 SGHRS, CDR2 YFSETQ.

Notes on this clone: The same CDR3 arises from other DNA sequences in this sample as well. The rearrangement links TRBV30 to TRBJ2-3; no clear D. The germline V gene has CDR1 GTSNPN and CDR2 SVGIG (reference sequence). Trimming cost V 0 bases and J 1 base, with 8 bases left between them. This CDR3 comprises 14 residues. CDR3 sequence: CAWSVRSGTDTQYF. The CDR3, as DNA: TGTGCCTGGAGTGTACGTTCCGGCACAGATACGCAGTATTTT.

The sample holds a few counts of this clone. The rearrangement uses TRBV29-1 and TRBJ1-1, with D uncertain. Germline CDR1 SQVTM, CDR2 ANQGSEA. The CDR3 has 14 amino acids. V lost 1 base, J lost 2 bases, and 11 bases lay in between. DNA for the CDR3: TGCAGCGTTGAAGCGGTATCCCCCAACACTGAAGCTTTCTTT. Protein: CSVEAVSPNTEAFF.

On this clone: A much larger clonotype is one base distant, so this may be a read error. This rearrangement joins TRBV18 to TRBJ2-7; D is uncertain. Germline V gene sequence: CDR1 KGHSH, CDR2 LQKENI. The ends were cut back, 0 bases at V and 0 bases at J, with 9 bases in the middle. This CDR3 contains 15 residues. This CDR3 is CASSPPGRISYEQYF. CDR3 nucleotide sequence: TGTGCCAGCTCACCACCGGGCCGGATCTCCTACGAGCAGTACTTC.

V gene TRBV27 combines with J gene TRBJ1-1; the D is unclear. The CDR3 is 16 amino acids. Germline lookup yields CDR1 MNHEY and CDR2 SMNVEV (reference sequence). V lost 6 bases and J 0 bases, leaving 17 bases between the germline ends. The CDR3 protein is CASSRVGIKLNTEAFF. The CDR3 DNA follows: TGTGCCAGCAGCCGCGTGGGGATTAAATTGAACACTGAAGCTTTCTTT.

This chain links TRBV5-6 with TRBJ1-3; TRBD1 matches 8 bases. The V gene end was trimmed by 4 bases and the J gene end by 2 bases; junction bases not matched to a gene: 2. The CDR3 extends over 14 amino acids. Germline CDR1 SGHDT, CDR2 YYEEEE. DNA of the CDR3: TGTGCCAGCAGCAAGACAGGGGCTGGAAACACCATATATTTT. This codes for CASSKTGAGNTIYF.

The chain's CDR3 is CASSLGRSPDTQYF. CDR3 sequence (DNA): TGTGCCAGCAGCCTCGGACGGAGCCCAGATACGCAGTATTTT. The chain has TRBV6-5 and TRBJ2-3; D not certain. Germline lookup yields CDR1 MNHEY and CDR2 SVGAGI. V was cut by 6 bases and J by 4 bases, with 14 bases left in between. This CDR3 contains 14 residues.

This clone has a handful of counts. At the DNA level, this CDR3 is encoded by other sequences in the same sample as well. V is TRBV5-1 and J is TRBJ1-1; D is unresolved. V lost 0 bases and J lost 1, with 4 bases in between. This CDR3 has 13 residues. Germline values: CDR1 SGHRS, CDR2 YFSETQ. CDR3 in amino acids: CASSLDPNTEAFF. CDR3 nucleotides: TGCGCCAGCAGCTTGGACCCGAACACTGAAGCTTTCTTT.

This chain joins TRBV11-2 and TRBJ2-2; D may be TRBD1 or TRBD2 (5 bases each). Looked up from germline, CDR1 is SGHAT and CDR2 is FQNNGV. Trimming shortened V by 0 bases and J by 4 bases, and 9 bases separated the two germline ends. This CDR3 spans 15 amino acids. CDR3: CASSLDGDATGELFF. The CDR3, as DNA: TGTGCCAGCAGCTTAGATGGGGACGCCACCGGGGAGCTGTTTTTT. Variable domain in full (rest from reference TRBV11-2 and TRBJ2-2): EAGVAQSPRYKIIEKRQSVAFWCNPISGHATLYWYQQILGQGPKLLIQFQNNGVVDDSQLPKDRFSAERLKGVDSTLKIQPAKLEDSAVYLCASSLDGDATGELFFGEGSRLTVL.

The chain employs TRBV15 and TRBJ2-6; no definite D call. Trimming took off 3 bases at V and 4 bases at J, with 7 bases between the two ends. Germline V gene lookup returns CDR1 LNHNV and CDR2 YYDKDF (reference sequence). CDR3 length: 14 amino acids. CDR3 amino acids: CATSRVAGANVLTF. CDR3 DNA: TGTGCCACCAGCAGGGTGGCAGGGGCCAACGTCCTGACTTTC. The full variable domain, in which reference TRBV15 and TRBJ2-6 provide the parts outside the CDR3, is DAMVIQNPRYQVTQFGKPVTLSCSQTLNHNVMYWYQQKSSQAPKLLFHYYDKDFNNEADTPDNFQSRRPNTSFCFLDIRSPGLGDTAMYLCATSRVAGANVLTFGAGSRLTVL.

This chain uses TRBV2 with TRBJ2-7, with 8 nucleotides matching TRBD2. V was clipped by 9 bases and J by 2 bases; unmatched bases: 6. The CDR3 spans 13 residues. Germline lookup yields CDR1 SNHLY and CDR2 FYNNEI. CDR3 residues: CASTTSGAYEQYF. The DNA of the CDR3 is TGTGCCAGTACAACTAGCGGTGCCTACGAGCAGTACTTC.

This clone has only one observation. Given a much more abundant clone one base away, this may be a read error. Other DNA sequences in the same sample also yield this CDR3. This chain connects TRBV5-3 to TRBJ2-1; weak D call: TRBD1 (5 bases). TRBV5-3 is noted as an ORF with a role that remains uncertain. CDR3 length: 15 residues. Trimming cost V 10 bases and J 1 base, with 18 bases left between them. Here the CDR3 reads CAVWGYRGSYNEQFF. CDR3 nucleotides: TGTGCCGTCTGGGGTTATAGGGGATCCTACAATGAGCAGTTCTTC.

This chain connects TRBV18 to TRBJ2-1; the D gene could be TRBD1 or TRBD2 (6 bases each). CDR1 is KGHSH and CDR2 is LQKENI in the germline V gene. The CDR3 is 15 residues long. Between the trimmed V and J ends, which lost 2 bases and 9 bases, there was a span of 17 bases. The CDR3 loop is CASSPGTGVRGEQFF. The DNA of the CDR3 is TGTGCCAGCTCACCAGGCACGGGAGTCAGGGGTGAGCAGTTCTTC.

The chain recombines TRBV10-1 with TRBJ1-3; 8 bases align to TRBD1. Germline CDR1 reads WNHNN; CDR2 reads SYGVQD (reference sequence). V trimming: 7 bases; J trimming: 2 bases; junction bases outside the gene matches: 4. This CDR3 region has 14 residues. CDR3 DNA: TGCGCCAGCATGCCGGACAGGGCTGGAAACACCATATATTTT. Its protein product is CASMPDRAGNTIYF.

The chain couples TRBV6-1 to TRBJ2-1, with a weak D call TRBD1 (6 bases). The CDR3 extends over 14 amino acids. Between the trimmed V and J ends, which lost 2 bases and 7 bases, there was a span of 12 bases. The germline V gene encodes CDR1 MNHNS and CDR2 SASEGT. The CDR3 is CASSERGGKNEQFF. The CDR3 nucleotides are TGTGCCAGCAGTGAACGAGGGGGAAAAAATGAGCAGTTCTTC.

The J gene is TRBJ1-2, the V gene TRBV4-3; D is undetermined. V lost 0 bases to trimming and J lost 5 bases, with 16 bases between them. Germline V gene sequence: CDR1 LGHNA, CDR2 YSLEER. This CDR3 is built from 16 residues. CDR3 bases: TGCGCCAGCAGCCAAGATTGGGAGGGAGGAGGGTATGGCTACACCTTC. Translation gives CASSQDWEGGGYGYTF.

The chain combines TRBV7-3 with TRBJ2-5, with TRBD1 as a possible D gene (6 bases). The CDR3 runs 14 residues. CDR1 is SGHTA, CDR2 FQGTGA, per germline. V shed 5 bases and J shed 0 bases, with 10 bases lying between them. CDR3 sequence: CASSRGQHQETQYF. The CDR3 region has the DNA TGTGCCAGCAGCCGAGGACAGCACCAAGAGACCCAGTACTTC.

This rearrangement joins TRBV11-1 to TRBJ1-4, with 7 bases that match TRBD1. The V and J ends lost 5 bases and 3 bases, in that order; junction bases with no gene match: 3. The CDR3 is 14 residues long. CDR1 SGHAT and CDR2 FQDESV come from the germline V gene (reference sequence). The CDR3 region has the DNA TGTGCCAGCAGCAAAGACAGGGCTAATGAAAAACTGTTTTTT. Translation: CASSKDRANEKLFF.

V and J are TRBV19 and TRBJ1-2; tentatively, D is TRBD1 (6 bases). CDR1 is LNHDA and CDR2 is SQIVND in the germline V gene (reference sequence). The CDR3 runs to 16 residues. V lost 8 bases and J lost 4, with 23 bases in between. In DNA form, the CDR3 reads TGTGCCAGTCTACAGGGCTCCGACCGAGGGACCTATGGCTACACCTTC. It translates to CASLQGSDRGTYGYTF.

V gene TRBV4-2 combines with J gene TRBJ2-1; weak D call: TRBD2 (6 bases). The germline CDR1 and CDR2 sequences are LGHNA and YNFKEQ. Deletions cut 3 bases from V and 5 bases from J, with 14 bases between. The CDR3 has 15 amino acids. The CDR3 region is CASSQTGLLNNEQFF. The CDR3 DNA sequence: TGTGCCAGCAGCCAGACGGGACTCTTAAACAATGAGCAGTTCTTC.

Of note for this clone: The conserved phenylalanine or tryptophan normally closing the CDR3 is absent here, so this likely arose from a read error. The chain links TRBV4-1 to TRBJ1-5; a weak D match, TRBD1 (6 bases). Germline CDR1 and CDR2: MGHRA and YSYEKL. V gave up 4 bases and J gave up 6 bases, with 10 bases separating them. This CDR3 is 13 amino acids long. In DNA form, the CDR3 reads TGCGCCAGCAGCCCAGGAGGGGGTCAGCCCCAGCATCTT. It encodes CASSPGGGQPQHL.

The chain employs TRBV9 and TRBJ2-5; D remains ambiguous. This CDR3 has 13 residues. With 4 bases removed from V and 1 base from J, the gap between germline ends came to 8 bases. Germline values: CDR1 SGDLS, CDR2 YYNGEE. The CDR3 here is CASSPTSQETQYF. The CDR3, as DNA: TGTGCCAGCAGCCCCACGTCCCAAGAGACCCAGTACTTC.

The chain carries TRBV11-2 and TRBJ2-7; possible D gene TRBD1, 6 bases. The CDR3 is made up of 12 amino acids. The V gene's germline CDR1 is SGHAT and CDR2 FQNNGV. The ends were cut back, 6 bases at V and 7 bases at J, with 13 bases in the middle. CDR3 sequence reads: CASRAQGREQYF. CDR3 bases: TGTGCCAGCAGAGCACAGGGTCGAGAGCAGTACTTC.

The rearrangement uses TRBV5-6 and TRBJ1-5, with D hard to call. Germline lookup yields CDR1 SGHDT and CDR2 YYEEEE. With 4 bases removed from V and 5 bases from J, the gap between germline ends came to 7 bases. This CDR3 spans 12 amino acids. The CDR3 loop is CASSLQDQPQHF. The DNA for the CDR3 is TGTGCCAGCAGCCTGCAAGATCAGCCCCAGCATTTT.

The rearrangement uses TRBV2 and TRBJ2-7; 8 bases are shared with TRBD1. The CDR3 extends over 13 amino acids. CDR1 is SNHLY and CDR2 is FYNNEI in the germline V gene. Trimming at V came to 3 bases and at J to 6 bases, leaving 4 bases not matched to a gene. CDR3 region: CASSETGALEQYF. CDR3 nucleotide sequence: TGTGCCAGCAGTGAGACAGGGGCACTCGAGCAGTACTTC.

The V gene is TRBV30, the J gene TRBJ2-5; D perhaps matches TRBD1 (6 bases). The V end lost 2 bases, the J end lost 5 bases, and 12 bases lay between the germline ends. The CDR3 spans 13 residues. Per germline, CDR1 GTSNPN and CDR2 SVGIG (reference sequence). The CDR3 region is CAWSSARGETQYF. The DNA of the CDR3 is TGTGCCTGGAGTTCCGCAAGGGGGGAGACCCAGTACTTC. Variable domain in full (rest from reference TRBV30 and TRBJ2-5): SQTIHQWPATLVQPVGSPLSLECTVEGTSNPNLYWYRQAAGRGLQLLFYSVGIGQISSEVPQNLSASRPQDRQFILSSKKLLLSDSGFYLCAWSSARGETQYFGPGTRLLVL.